The 21 T cell receptor beta chains below were found in one sample sequenced in a study of T cells after yellow fever vaccination. TCRdb passed the 5' RACE reads through MiXCR, listing each CDR3 protein once. The data hold some 300,000 distinct CDR3 sequences, with roughly 9% observed a single time. The material was CD4+ T cells sorted from PBMCs, obtained 5 days after the yellow fever booster vaccination. Receptor source: a man aged 18 to 35 who received the YFV17D yellow fever vaccine.

This clonotype came up a few times. J is TRBJ1-2 and V is TRBV12-3 or TRBV12-4; no reliable D call. V was trimmed by 7 bases and J by 0 bases, leaving 12 bases between them. The CDR3 extends over 14 amino acids. As DNA, the CDR3 is TGTGCCAGCATCCGGTCCCGGGCTAACTATGGCTACACCTTC. It translates to CASIRSRANYGYTF.

This clonotype was seen a handful of times. The J gene is TRBJ1-1, the V gene TRBV20-1, with D unclear. The CDR3 extends over 12 amino acids. Germline V gene sequence: CDR1 DFQATT, CDR2 SNEGSKA (reference sequence). V shed 5 bases and J shed 1 base, with 8 bases lying between them. The CDR3 loop is CSACEGNTEAFF. The CDR3 nucleotides read TGCAGTGCTTGTGAGGGGAACACTGAAGCTTTCTTT.

Only a few counts were recorded for this clonotype. V usage is TRBV7-9 and J usage is TRBJ2-7, with 8 bases aligning to TRBD2. V dropped 5 bases and J dropped 3; count of bases not matched to a gene: 12. This CDR3 is 16 amino acids long. CDR1 and CDR2 from the germline V gene are SEHNR and FQNEAQ (reference sequence). CDR3 bases: TGTGCCAGCAGCCCTCACCGGACTAGCTTGATCTACGAGCAGTACTTC. Amino acid sequence: CASSPHRTSLIYEQYF.

This clonotype appeared a few times. This chain uses TRBV29-1 with TRBJ2-4; the D gene could be TRBD1 or TRBD2 (6 bases each). The ends were cut back, 7 bases at V and 5 bases at J, with 12 bases in the middle. The CDR3 covers 12 residues. Looked up from germline, CDR1 is SQVTM and CDR2 is ANQGSEA. CDR3 bases: TGCAGCGCTGGGGGGCCGCAAAACATTCAGTACTTC. The encoded protein is CSAGGPQNIQYF. Combining the CDR3 with reference TRBV29-1 and TRBJ2-4 gives the whole variable domain SAVISQKPSRDICQRGTSLTIQCQVDSQVTMMFWYRQQPGQSLTLIATANQGSEATYESGFVIDKFPISRPNLTFSTLTVSNMSPEDSSIYLCSAGGPQNIQYFGAGTRLSVL.

The sample holds a few counts of this clonotype. CDR3 sequence reads: CASSERESTGVYGYTF. The CDR3 DNA reads TGTGCCAGCTCGGAACGGGAATCGACAGGGGTATATGGCTACACCTTC. The chain combines TRBV18 with TRBJ1-2, with TRBD1 matching over 8 bases. After removal of 6 bases from V and 5 bases from J, the junction contained 14 bases not matched to a gene. The CDR3 sequence is 16 residues long. Germline V gene data show CDR1 as KGHSH and CDR2 as LQKENI.

The chain joins TRBV4-2 to TRBJ2-1; weak D call: TRBD2 (7 bases). The CDR3 loop spans 15 amino acids. CDR1 LGHNA and CDR2 YNFKEQ come from the germline V gene. Trimming removed 2 bases at V and 5 bases at J, with 13 bases between. In DNA form, the CDR3 reads TGTGCCAGCAGCCAAAAAAGCGGGGACAACAATGAGCAGTTCTTC. Protein: CASSQKSGDNNEQFF.

This CDR3 reads CSARNGGGDTQYF. The CDR3 region has the DNA TGCAGTGCCCGAAACGGGGGCGGGGATACGCAGTATTTT. The rearrangement links TRBV20-1 to TRBJ2-3; D could derive from TRBD1 or TRBD2 (6 bases each). The V gene's germline CDR1 is DFQATT and CDR2 SNEGSKA (reference sequence). The CDR3 extends over 13 amino acids. V was trimmed by 6 bases and J by 6 bases, leaving 16 bases between them.

The chain joins TRBV4-3 to TRBJ2-1; D not resolved. Germline loops: CDR1 LGHNA, CDR2 YSLEER. The length of the CDR3 is 12 residues. V was trimmed by 1 base and J by 9 bases, leaving 7 bases between them. The CDR3 sequence: CASSQVGFEQFF. CDR3 nucleotide sequence: TGCGCCAGCAGCCAAGTAGGATTTGAGCAGTTCTTC.

The V gene is TRBV4-2, the J gene TRBJ2-3; 9 bases are a match to TRBD2. Germline CDR1 reads LGHNA; CDR2 reads YNFKEQ. CDR3 length: 17 amino acids. V trimming: 0 bases; J trimming: 5 bases; junction bases outside the gene matches: 9. The CDR3 loop is CASSQEWGRGGQDTQYF. The CDR3 coding sequence is TGTGCCAGCAGCCAAGAATGGGGGCGGGGGGGCCAAGATACGCAGTATTTT.

The chain recombines TRBV5-1 with TRBJ2-5; TRBD1 might be the D (5 bases). The V gene's germline CDR1 is SGHRS and CDR2 YFSETQ. CDR3 size: 14 residues. Trimming shortened V by 0 bases and J by 5 bases, and 11 bases separated the two germline ends. CDR3 sequence: CASSLGQHRETQYF. CDR3 sequence (DNA): TGCGCCAGCAGCTTGGGACAGCACAGGGAGACCCAGTACTTC.

Concerning this clonotype itself: A read error may account for a junction end that differs from germline. The rearrangement joins TRBV7-9 to TRBJ1-4; the match to TRBD1 covers 9 bases. The germline V gene encodes CDR1 SEHNR and CDR2 FQNEAQ (reference sequence). This CDR3 region has 16 residues. The CDR3 sequence is CAGSQGQGTTNEKLFF. As DNA, the CDR3 is TGTGCCGGCAGCCAAGGACAGGGGACCACTAATGAAAAACTGTTTTTT.

The chain joins TRBV7-9 to TRBJ1-4, with D possibly being TRBD1 (5 bases). Germline CDR1 is SEHNR and CDR2 is FQNEAQ (reference sequence). Trimming left V 4 bases short and J 10 bases short, with 22 bases between. The length of the CDR3 is 16 residues. The CDR3 loop reads CASSSGPGAQEGKLFF. CDR3 nucleotide sequence: TGTGCCAGCAGCTCAGGACCTGGGGCCCAAGAAGGAAAACTGTTTTTT.

This clonotype turned up a few times. The genes are TRBV7-4 and TRBJ1-2; D remains unclear. This CDR3 region has 11 residues. The V gene's germline CDR1 is SGHVT and CDR2 SQSDAQ. V was shortened by 5 bases and J by 4 bases, with 5 bases between the two germline ends. The CDR3 sequence: CASSASYGYTF. The DNA of the CDR3 is TGTGCCAGCAGCGCCTCCTATGGCTACACCTTC.

This clonotype occurred a few times. The CDR3 region has the DNA TGTGCCAGCAGTTACTCAAGGGGGCTAGGGGCTTTCTTT. It yields the protein CASSYSRGLGAFF. The V call is TRBV6-5, the J call TRBJ1-1; 7 bases match TRBD1. Germline CDR1 MNHEY, CDR2 SVGAGI. V lost 0 bases, J lost 11 bases, and 6 bases stayed unmatched. This CDR3 has 13 amino acids.

This clonotype occurred a few times. The chain links TRBV9 to TRBJ1-2; no firm D call. Per the germline V gene, CDR1 is SGDLS and CDR2 is YYNGEE. The CDR3 is 14 residues long. V lost 3 bases to trimming and J lost 6 bases, with 15 bases between them. CDR3 sequence: CASSGRLGSNGYTF. As DNA, the CDR3 is TGTGCCAGCAGCGGTCGGCTTGGTTCCAATGGCTACACCTTC.

This clonotype was recorded many times. The V gene is TRBV5-5, the J gene TRBJ2-7; D is uncertain. Trimming shortened V by 6 bases and J by 5 bases, and 15 bases separated the two germline ends. Per the germline V gene, CDR1 is SGHKS and CDR2 is YYEKEE (reference sequence). This CDR3 contains 13 residues. The CDR3 loop is CASTLWGMDEQYF. In DNA, the CDR3 is TGTGCCAGCACCCTTTGGGGAATGGACGAGCAGTACTTC.

V is TRBV7-2 and J is TRBJ1-1, with D maybe TRBD1 (5 bases). V was trimmed by 5 bases and J by 7 bases, leaving 14 bases between them. The germline V gene has CDR1 SGHTA and CDR2 FQGNSA. The CDR3 is made up of 13 amino acids. CDR3 coding DNA: TGTGCCAGCAGCCCAAGAGGGGACGGTGAAGCTTTCTTT. Translation gives CASSPRGDGEAFF.

This rearrangement joins TRBV12-3 or TRBV12-4 to TRBJ2-7; no definite D call. V lost 10 bases to trimming and J lost 2 bases, with 15 bases between them. The CDR3 extends over 13 amino acids. CDR3 loop: CAKTPRLAYEQYF. In DNA form, the CDR3 reads TGTGCCAAGACACCGAGGCTCGCCTACGAGCAGTACTTC.

This clonotype has more than one count but fewer than ten. V is TRBV4-1 and J is TRBJ2-4, with D possibly being TRBD2 (7 bases). The length of the CDR3 is 18 residues. The germline V gene encodes CDR1 MGHRA and CDR2 YSYEKL. V was trimmed by 1 base and J by 2 bases, leaving 18 bases between them. The CDR3 loop is CASSQGGARGTTKNIQYF. The CDR3 nucleotides are TGCGCCAGCAGCCAAGGGGGGGCGCGGGGGACTACCAAAAACATTCAGTACTTC.

The CDR3 region is CASSPVGVGTEAFF. DNA for the CDR3: TGCGCCAGCAGCCCGGTGGGGGTCGGGACTGAAGCTTTCTTT. The J gene is TRBJ1-1, the V gene TRBV5-1; D perhaps matches TRBD1 (5 bases). Germline assignment: CDR1 SGHRS and CDR2 YFSETQ. This CDR3 is 14 amino acids long. Trimming pared 4 bases from V and 5 bases from J, leaving 15 bases between.

Notes on this clonotype: A much more abundant neighbour one base away suggests this may be a read error. The rearrangement links TRBV3-1 to TRBJ1-5; weak D call: TRBD1 (5 bases). Germline CDR1 and CDR2: LGHDT and YNNKEL (reference sequence). The V and J ends lost 4 bases and 5 bases respectively, with 9 bases between them. The CDR3 length is 13 residues. DNA of the CDR3: TGTGCCAGCAGCCCAGCCAGGGATCAGCCCCAGCATTTT. Its protein product is CASSPARDQPQHF.